Sequencing of this T cell receptor beta chain was carried out in a study of blood T cell repertoires in COVID-19. Study at large: T cells, B-cell-depleted T cells, or PBMCs supplied cDNA or gDNA.

As handled by the study authors: Reference gene primer amplification gave nucleated cell count estimates. Repertoires were generated with immunoSEQ multiplex PCR, while TCRdb's copy carries only in-frame clones and drops some. Clone size and V and J calls were adopted from that table, with D and trimming inferred from the DNA. Of 200,000 to 250,000 clones listed, about nine tenths are singletons. Germline CDR1 is ENHRY and CDR2 is SYGVKD. The CDR3 is made up of 14 amino acids. V lost 4 bases and J lost 6; bases outside the gene matches: 6. The rearrangement uses TRBV10-3 and TRBJ1-5, with TRBD1 identical over 7 bases. This receptor was obtained from a woman in her thirties who had recovered from COVID-19. Input material: PBMCs or T cells enriched from blood (not recorded which). The CDR3 sequence is CAISVDREAQPQHF. The CDR3 DNA sequence: TGTGCCATCAGTGTTGACAGGGAAGCTCAGCCCCAGCATTTT.